This T cell receptor (beta chain) was recorded in a study of post-analysis software for immune sequencing data. Overall study findings and caveats: Elevated frequency relative to controls characterized four or five TRBV segments in patients, TRBV5-6, TRBV5-1 and TRBV20-1 among them.

The CDR3 length is 16 residues. CDR1 is SNHLY, CDR2 FYNNEI, per germline. V lost 3 bases to trimming and J lost 4 bases; unmatched junction nucleotides: 7. There are a few counts of this clonotype. The antigen remains unidentified. Tagging with unique molecular identifiers was a feature of the TCR beta cDNA libraries. TCRdb analysed the PCR reads with MiXCR anew, one entry per CDR3 protein. The sample contains about 260,000 distinct CDR3 sequences, less than 40% of which appear only once. The chain combines TRBV2 with TRBJ2-1; 9 nucleotides align to TRBD2. The source material was blood. The receptor was isolated from a girl between 10 and 17 years old with multiple sclerosis. CDR3 in amino acids: CASSDSGGLRYNEQFF. DNA of the CDR3: TGTGCCAGCAGTGATAGCGGGGGACTGAGATACAATGAGCAGTTCTTC.